One sample yielded the 6 T cell receptor beta chains listed below, sequenced in a study of shared clonotypes between healthy human individuals. This table comes from immunoSEQ multiplex PCR, and its TCRdb copy is limited to in-frame clones, with some not included. Of hundreds of thousands of clones detected, more than 70% appear once; the ten largest clones hold more than 10%. Sequences were obtained from PBMCs. Receptors originate from a woman aged 40 to 50 in good health. Some clones in this sample may be carry-over from other donors' samples.

The chain couples TRBV30 to TRBJ2-1, with unresolved D. V dropped 5 bases and J dropped 5 bases, with 19 bases sitting between them. The CDR3 runs 15 residues. The germline gives CDR1 GTSNPN, CDR2 SVGIG (reference sequence). CDR3 sequence reads: CAWSDIAHGDNEQFF. CDR3 coding DNA: TGTGCCTGGTCGGATATCGCCCACGGAGACAATGAGCAGTTCTTC.

This chain links TRBV7-3 with TRBJ2-2, with 14 bases lining up with TRBD2. The J segment lost 5 bases and the V segment lost 5 bases, leaving 4 bases of the junction unmatched. Germline loops: CDR1 SGHTA, CDR2 FQGTGA. The CDR3 runs 16 residues. The CDR3 DNA sequence: TGTGCCAGCAGCCAAGGACTAGCGGGAGGAACCGGGGAGCTGTTTTTT. Residues: CASSQGLAGGTGELFF.

V is TRBV29-1 and J is TRBJ2-7; 9 bases map to TRBD1. The germline V gene has CDR1 SQVTM and CDR2 ANQGSEA. J lost 7 bases, V lost 6 bases, and 10 bases had no gene match. The CDR3 is made up of 13 amino acids. The CDR3: CSVPGQGLEEQYF. CDR3 DNA sequence: TGCAGCGTCCCGGGACAGGGTCTTGAAGAGCAGTACTTC.

The table lists this clone with many counts. The same CDR3 is also encoded by other DNA sequences in this sample. CDR3 protein: CATRGTGDGYTF. Here the CDR3 DNA reads TGCGCCACTCGCGGGACAGGCGATGGCTACACCTTC. V gene TRBV5-1 combines with J gene TRBJ1-2; 8 bases match TRBD1. The V and J ends lost 9 bases and 6 bases, in that order; junction bases with no gene match: 7. The V gene's germline CDR1 is SGHRS and CDR2 YFSETQ. This CDR3 spans 12 amino acids.

The rearrangement joins TRBV29-1 to TRBJ2-7; TRBD1 might be the D (6 bases). The CDR3 extends over 18 amino acids. CDR1 and CDR2 (germline): SQVTM, ANQGSEA. Trimming removed 6 bases from V and 7 bases from J, with 34 bases in between. CDR3 bases: TGCAGCGTCGCACTGGGGTATGGGGGCGAGGCCCTAAGAGGGGAGCAGTACTTC. This sequence encodes CSVALGYGGEALRGEQYF.

V gene TRBV7-2 combines with J gene TRBJ1-1, with D possibly being TRBD1 (6 bases). This CDR3 is 17 amino acids long. Germline CDR1 and CDR2: SGHTA and FQGNSA. The ends were cut back, 2 bases at V and 4 bases at J, with 20 bases in the middle. CDR3 bases: TGTGCCAGCAGCTTACCGACGGGGGGCGCGGTAGCCACTGAAGCTTTCTTT. It specifies CASSLPTGGAVATEAFF.